Below are 4 T cell receptor beta chains sequenced from a single sample in a study of blood T cells in healthy people across ages. The authors ran a second PCR of 7 to 11 cycles using a sample-barcoded 5' primer and a J-beta primer mix. One entry per CDR3 protein results from TCRdb running MiXCR on the 5' RACE reads. The data contain hundreds of thousands of distinct CDR3 sequences, approximately 21% of them seen just once; the ten biggest clones take up about 3.6%. The sample was blood. The receptors were sampled from a man in his 70s in good health.

This clonotype was seen more than once but under ten times. The chain joins TRBV18 to TRBJ1-1, with D unresolved. CDR3 length: 14 residues. V lost 4 bases and J 1 base, leaving 10 bases between the germline ends. The germline CDR1 and CDR2 sequences are KGHSH and LQKENI. This CDR3 reads CASSHSKSNTEAFF. CDR3 nucleotide sequence: TGTGCCAGCTCACACTCGAAGTCGAACACTGAAGCTTTCTTT.

This clonotype was recorded a few times. Relative to the germline gene, one junction end is altered; a read error may explain this. The CDR3 DNA sequence: TGTGCCAGCAGTGAAGGTAGCGGGAGGATGAATGAGCAGCTCTTC. Protein: CASSEGSGRMNEQLF. The chain couples TRBV6-1 to TRBJ2-5, with TRBD2 matching over 10 bases. This CDR3 comprises 15 residues. Germline V CDR1 and CDR2: MNHNS, SASEGT.

This clonotype was detected only a few times. The chain uses TRBV5-1 and TRBJ2-5; 12 nucleotides match TRBD2. Germline trimming cut 4 bases from V and 0 bases from J; bases unmatched to any gene: 7. The CDR3 length is 17 residues. Germline-derived CDR1 and CDR2 are SGHRS and YFSETQ. In DNA, the CDR3 is TGCGCCAGCAGCCCGGGACTAGCGGGCCCGTACCAAGAGACCCAGTACTTC. Protein sequence: CASSPGLAGPYQETQYF.

The J gene is TRBJ2-2, the V gene TRBV14, with D perhaps TRBD2 (6 bases). The V and J ends lost 4 bases and 3 bases respectively, with 12 bases between them. The germline V gene has CDR1 SGHDN and CDR2 FVKESK. The CDR3 covers 15 residues. The CDR3 DNA reads as TGTGCCAGCAGCCGGGGTCCGGGGGACACCGGGGAGCTGTTTTTT. As protein: CASSRGPGDTGELFF.